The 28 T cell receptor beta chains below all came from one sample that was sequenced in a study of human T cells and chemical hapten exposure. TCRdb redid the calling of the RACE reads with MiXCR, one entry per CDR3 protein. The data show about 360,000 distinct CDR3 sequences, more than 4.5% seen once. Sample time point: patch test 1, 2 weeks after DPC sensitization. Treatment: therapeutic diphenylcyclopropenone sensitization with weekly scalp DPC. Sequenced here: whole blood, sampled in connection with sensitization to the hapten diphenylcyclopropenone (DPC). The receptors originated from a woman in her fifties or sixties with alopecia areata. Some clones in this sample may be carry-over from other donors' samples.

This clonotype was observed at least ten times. The CDR3 here is CASSARETDTQYF. For the CDR3, the DNA is TGTGCCAGCTCGGCCAGGGAAACAGATACGCAGTATTTT. The rearrangement uses TRBV13 and TRBJ2-3, with D perhaps TRBD1 (5 bases). The CDR3 length is 13 residues. CDR1 and CDR2 from the germline V gene are PRHDT and FYEKMQ (reference sequence). Trimming removed 8 bases from V and 3 bases from J, with 12 bases in between.

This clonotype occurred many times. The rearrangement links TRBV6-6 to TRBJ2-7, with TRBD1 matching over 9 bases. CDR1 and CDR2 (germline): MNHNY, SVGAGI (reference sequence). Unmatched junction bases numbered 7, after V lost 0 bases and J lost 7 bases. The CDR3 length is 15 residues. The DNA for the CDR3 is TGTGCCAGCAGTTACTCGAACAGGGGGCAGGAAGAGCAGTACTTC. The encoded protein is CASSYSNRGQEEQYF.

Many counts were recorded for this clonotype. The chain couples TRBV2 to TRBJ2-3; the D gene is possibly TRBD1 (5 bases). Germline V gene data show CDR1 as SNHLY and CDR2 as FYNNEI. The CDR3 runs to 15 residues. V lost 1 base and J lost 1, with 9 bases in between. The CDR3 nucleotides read TGTGCCAGCAGTGAAGGTGGCAGGGGCACAGATACGCAGTATTTT. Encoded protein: CASSEGGRGTDTQYF.

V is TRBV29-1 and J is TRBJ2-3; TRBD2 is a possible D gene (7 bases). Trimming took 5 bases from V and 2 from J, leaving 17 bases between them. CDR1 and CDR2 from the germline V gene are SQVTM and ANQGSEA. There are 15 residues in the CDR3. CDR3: CSVFGGPPSTDTQYF. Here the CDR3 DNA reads TGCAGCGTTTTCGGGGGGCCGCCATCCACAGATACGCAGTATTTT.

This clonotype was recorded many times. In DNA, the CDR3 is TGTGCCAGCAGTGAAGCGGGGCAGCCCTATGGCTACACCTTC. Encoded protein: CASSEAGQPYGYTF. The gene calls are TRBV25-1 and TRBJ1-2; tentatively, D is TRBD1 (5 bases). V was clipped by 2 bases and J by 4 bases, with 11 bases between them. The germline gives CDR1 MGHDK, CDR2 SYGVNS. This CDR3 comprises 14 residues.

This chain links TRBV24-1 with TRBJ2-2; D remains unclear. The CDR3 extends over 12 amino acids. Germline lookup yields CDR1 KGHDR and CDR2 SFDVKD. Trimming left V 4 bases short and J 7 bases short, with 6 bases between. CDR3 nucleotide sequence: TGTGCCACCAGTGACGATGACGGGGAGCTGTTTTTT. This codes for CATSDDDGELFF.

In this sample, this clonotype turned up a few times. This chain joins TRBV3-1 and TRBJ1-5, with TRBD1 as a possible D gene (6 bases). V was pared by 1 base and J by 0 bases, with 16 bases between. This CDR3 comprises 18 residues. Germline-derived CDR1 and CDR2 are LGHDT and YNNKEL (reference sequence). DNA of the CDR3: TGTGCCAGCAGCCAAGGAAGAACAGGGCGAGGTAGCAATCAGCCCCAGCATTTT. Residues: CASSQGRTGRGSNQPQHF.

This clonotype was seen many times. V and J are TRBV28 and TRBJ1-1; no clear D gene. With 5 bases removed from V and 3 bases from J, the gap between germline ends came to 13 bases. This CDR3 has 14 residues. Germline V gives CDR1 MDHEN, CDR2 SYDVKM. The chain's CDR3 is CASSGPLTDTEAFF. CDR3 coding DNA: TGTGCCAGCAGTGGGCCCCTTACAGACACTGAAGCTTTCTTT.

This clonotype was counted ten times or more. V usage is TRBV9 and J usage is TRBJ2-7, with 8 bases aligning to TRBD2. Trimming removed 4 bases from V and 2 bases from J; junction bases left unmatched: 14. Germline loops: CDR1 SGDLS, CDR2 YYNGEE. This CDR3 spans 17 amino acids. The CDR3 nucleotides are TGTGCCAGCAGCCCGAGATCGGGGGGGAGACAGGCCTACGAGCAGTACTTC. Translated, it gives CASSPRSGGRQAYEQYF.

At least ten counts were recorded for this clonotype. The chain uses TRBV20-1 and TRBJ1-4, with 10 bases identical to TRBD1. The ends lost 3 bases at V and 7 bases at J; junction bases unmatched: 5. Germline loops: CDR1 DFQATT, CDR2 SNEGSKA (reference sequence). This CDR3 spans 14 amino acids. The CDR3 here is CSARKDRGTEKLFF. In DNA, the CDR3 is TGCAGTGCTAGGAAGGACAGGGGGACTGAAAAACTGTTTTTT.

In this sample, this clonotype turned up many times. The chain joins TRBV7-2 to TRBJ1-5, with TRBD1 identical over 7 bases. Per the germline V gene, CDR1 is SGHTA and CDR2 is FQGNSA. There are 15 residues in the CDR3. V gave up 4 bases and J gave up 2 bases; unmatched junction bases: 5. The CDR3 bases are TGTGCCAGCAGCTCCTCCGGACAGGGCAATCAGCCCCAGCATTTT. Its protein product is CASSSSGQGNQPQHF.

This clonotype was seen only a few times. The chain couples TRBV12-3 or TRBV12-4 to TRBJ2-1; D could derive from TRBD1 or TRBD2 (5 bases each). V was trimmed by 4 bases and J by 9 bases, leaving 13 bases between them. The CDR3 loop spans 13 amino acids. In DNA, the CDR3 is TGTGCCAGCAGTTATGGGTGGGGGACTGAGCAGTTCTTC. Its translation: CASSYGWGTEQFF.

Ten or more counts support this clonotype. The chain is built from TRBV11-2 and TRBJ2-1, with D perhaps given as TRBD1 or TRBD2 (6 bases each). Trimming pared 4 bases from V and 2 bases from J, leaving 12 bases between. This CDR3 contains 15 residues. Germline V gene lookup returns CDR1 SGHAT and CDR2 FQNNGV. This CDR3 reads CASSSPRGPYNEQFF. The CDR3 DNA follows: TGTGCCAGCAGCTCCCCCCGGGGGCCCTACAATGAGCAGTTCTTC.

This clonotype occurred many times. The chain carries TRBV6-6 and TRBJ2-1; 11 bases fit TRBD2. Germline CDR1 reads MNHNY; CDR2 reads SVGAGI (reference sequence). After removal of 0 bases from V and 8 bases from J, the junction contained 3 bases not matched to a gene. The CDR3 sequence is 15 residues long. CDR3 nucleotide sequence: TGTGCCAGCAGTTACTCGACTAGCGGGATCGATGAGCAGTTCTTC. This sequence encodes CASSYSTSGIDEQFF.

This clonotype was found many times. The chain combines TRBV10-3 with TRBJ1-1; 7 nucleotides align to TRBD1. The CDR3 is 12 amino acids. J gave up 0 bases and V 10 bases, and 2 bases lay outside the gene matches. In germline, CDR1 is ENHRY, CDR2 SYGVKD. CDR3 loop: CATQGVNTEAFF. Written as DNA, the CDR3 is TGTGCCACCCAGGGGGTGAACACTGAAGCTTTCTTT.

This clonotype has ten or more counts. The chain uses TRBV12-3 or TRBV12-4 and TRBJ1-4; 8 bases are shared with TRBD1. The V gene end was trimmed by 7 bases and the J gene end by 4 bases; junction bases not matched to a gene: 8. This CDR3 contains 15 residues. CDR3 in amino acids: CASISQGAGNEKLFF. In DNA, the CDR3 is TGTGCCAGCATCTCCCAGGGGGCGGGTAATGAAAAACTGTTTTTT.

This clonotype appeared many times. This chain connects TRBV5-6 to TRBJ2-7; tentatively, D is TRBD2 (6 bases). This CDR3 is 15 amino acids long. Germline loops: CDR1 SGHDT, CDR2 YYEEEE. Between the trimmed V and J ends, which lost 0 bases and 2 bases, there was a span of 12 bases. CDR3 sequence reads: CASSLDGGTPYEQYF. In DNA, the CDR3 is TGTGCCAGCAGCTTGGATGGTGGGACTCCCTACGAGCAGTACTTC.

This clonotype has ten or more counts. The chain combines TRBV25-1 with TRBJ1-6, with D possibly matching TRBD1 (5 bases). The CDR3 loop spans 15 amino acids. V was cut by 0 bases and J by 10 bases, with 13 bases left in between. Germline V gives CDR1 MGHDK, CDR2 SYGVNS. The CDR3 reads CASSEYDSFNSPLHF. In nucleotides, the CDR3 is TGTGCCAGCAGTGAATATGACAGCTTTAACTCACCCCTCCACTTT.

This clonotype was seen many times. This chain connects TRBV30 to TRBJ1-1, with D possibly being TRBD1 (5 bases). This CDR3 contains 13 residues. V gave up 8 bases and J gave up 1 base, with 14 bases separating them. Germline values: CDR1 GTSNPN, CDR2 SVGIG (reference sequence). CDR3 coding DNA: TGTGCCCGGAACAGGCTCCCGAACACTGAAGCTTTCTTT. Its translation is CARNRLPNTEAFF.

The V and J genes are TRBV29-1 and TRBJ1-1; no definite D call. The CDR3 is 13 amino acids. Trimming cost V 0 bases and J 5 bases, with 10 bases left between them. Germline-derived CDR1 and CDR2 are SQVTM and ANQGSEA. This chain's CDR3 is CSVEDLASTEAFF. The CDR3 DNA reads TGCAGCGTTGAAGATCTTGCCAGTACTGAAGCTTTCTTT.

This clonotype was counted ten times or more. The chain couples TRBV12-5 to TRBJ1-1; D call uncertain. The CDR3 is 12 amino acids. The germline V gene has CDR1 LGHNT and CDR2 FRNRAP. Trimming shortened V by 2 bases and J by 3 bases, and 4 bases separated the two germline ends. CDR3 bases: TGTGCTAGTGGTTTGACTCACACTGAAGCTTTCTTT. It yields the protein CASGLTHTEAFF.

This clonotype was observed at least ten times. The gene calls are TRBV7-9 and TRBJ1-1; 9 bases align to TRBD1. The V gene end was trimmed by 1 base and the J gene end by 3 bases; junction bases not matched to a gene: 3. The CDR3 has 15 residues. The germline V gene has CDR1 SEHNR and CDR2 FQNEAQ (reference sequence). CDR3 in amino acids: CASSLDRGQDTEAFF. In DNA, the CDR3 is TGTGCCAGCAGCTTAGACAGGGGGCAGGACACTGAAGCTTTCTTT.

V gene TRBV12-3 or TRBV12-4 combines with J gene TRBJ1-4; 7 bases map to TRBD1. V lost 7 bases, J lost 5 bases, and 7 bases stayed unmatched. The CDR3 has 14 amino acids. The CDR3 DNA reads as TGTGCCAGCAACGACAGGGCGGGGAATGAAAAACTGTTTTTT. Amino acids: CASNDRAGNEKLFF.

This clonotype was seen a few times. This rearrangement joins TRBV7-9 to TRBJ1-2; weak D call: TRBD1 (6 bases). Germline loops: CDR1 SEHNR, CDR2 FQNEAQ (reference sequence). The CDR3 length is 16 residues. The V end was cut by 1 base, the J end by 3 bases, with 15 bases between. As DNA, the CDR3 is TGTGCCAGCAGCTTAGGAGGGACGGGACACTACTATGGCTACACCTTC. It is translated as CASSLGGTGHYYGYTF.

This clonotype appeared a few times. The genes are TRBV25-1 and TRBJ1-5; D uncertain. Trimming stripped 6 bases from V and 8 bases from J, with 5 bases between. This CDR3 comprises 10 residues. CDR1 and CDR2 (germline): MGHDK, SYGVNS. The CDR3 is CASRKEPQHF. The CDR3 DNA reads TGTGCCAGCAGAAAGGAGCCCCAGCATTTT. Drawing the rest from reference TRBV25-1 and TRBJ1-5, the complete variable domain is EADIYQTPRYLVIGTGKKITLECSQTMGHDKMYWYQQDPGMELHLIHYSYGVNSTEKGDLSSESTVSRIRTEHFPLTLESARPSHTSQYLCASRKEPQHFGDGTRLSIL.

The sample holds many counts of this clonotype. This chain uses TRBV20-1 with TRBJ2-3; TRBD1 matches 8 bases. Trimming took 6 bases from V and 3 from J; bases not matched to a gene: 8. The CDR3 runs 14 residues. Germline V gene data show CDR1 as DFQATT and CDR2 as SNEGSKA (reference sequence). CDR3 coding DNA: TGCAGTGCAATGGACAGGGTCCTAACAGATACGCAGTATTTT. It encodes CSAMDRVLTDTQYF.

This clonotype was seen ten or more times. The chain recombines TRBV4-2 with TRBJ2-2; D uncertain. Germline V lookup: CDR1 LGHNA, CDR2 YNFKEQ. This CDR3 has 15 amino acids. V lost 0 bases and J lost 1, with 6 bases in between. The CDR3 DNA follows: TGTGCCAGCAGCCAAGATGCGATGAACACCGGGGAGCTGTTTTTT. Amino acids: CASSQDAMNTGELFF.

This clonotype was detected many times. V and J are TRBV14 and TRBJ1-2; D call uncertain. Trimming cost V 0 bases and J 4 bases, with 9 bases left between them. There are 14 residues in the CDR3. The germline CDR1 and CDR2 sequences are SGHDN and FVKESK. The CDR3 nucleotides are TGTGCCAGCAGCCAAGACCCCAACCCCTATGGCTACACCTTC. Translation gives CASSQDPNPYGYTF.